A single sample gave rise to the 23 T cell receptor beta chains below, sequenced in a study of blood T cell repertoires in COVID-19. The table came from immunoSEQ multiplex PCR; TCRdb's copy has only in-frame clones and leaves some out. The table shows about 200,000 clones, with around four fifths occurring only once. The sequencing input was peripheral blood. The receptors originated from a man between 60 and 75 years old with COVID-19, enrolled during active disease.

This chain connects TRBV5-5 to TRBJ1-5; unclear D gene. Trimming took off 0 bases at V and 0 bases at J, with 10 bases between the two ends. CDR3 size: 16 residues. Germline CDR1 SGHKS, CDR2 YYEKEE (reference sequence). CDR3 DNA: TGTGCCAGCAGCTTGGCCTCAGGCCCTAGCAATCAGCCCCAGCATTTT. Translation: CASSLASGPSNQPQHF.

J is TRBJ1-3 and V is TRBV27; 8 bases align to TRBD1. This CDR3 is 15 amino acids long. J was trimmed by 1 base and V by 4 bases; bases with no gene match: 3. Germline CDR1 and CDR2: MNHEY and SMNVEV (reference sequence). CDR3 in amino acids: CASSSQGGSGNTIYF. CDR3 coding DNA: TGTGCCAGCAGTTCACAGGGGGGGTCTGGAAACACCATATATTTT.

The chain couples TRBV6-5 to TRBJ2-3; tentative D call: TRBD1 (6 bases). V lost 1 base and J lost 1, with 9 bases in between. CDR1 is MNHEY, CDR2 SVGAGI, per germline. The length of the CDR3 is 15 residues. The CDR3 region is CASSYWGQGTDTQYF. The CDR3, as DNA: TGTGCCAGCAGTTACTGGGGGCAAGGCACAGATACGCAGTATTTT.

This clone was counted between two and nine times. The V and J genes are TRBV6-4 and TRBJ2-1; tentative D call: TRBD2 (5 bases). The CDR3 totals 15 residues. CDR1 and CDR2 (germline): MRHNA, SNTAGT. Deletions cut 3 bases from V and 10 bases from J, with 19 bases between. CDR3 sequence reads: CASSDKATESGEQFF. The DNA of the CDR3 is TGTGCCAGCAGTGATAAGGCGACTGAGAGCGGAGAGCAGTTCTTC.

This clone was seen once. The chain joins TRBV6-1 to TRBJ2-3, with 7 bases fitting TRBD2. The ends lost 2 bases at V and 4 bases at J; junction bases unmatched: 3. There are 14 residues in the CDR3. The germline V gene encodes CDR1 MNHNS and CDR2 SASEGT. CDR3 sequence reads: CASSERGGSDTQYF. CDR3 nucleotides: TGTGCCAGCAGTGAAAGGGGAGGGTCAGATACGCAGTATTTT.

The genes are TRBV5-6 and TRBJ1-4, with a tentative D call TRBD1 (5 bases). V lost 0 bases to trimming and J lost 3 bases, with 9 bases between them. This CDR3 comprises 15 residues. Germline V gives CDR1 SGHDT, CDR2 YYEEEE. DNA for the CDR3: TGTGCCAGCAGCTTGGGCGACAGACCTAATGAAAAACTGTTTTTT. Translated, it gives CASSLGDRPNEKLFF.

For the CDR3, the DNA is TGTGCCAATACCCGGGACAGGGGCCCTTCGCGTGAAGCTTTCTTT. Its translation: CANTRDRGPSREAFF. V is TRBV19 and J is TRBJ1-1, with 10 bases matching TRBD1. Per the germline V gene, CDR1 is LNHDA and CDR2 is SQIVND (reference sequence). This CDR3 is 15 amino acids long. V shed 10 bases and J 7 bases; nucleotides not matched to a gene: 15.

The chain is built from TRBV3-1 (or the pseudogene TRBV3-2) and TRBJ1-5; D not certain. Germline V CDR1 and CDR2: LGHDT, YNNKEL (reference sequence). The CDR3 is made up of 14 amino acids. The V gene lost 3 bases and the J gene lost 5 bases, with 11 bases spanning the gap. CDR3 sequence reads: CASSHLGRDQPQHF. The CDR3 region has the DNA TGTGCCAGCAGCCATCTGGGGAGGGATCAGCCCCAGCATTTT.

This clone was found once. The chain recombines TRBV11-2 with TRBJ2-1; 9 positions match TRBD1. CDR3 length equals 15 residues. V gave up 5 bases and J gave up 6 bases; unmatched junction bases: 8. Germline V CDR1 and CDR2: SGHAT, FQNNGV. CDR3 residues: CASSLGQGWGNEQFF. The CDR3 region has the DNA TGTGCCAGCAGCCTCGGACAGGGGTGGGGCAATGAGCAGTTCTTC.

The rearrangement joins TRBV7-7 to TRBJ2-3, with D perhaps matching TRBD2 (6 bases). Germline V gives CDR1 SSHAT, CDR2 FNYEAQ (reference sequence). The germline V and J ends were trimmed by 4 bases and 2 bases, with 13 bases remaining between them. The CDR3 totals 15 residues. For the CDR3, the DNA is TGTGCCAGCAGCTCGGGGGTAGTGAACACAGATACGCAGTATTTT. Its protein is CASSSGVVNTDTQYF. Full variable domain (remainder filled in from reference TRBV7-7 and TRBJ2-3): GAGVSQSPRYKVTKRGQDVTLRCDPISSHATLYWYQQALGQGPEFLTYFNYEAQPDKSGLPSDRFSAERPEGSISTLTIQRTEQRDSAMYRCASSSGVVNTDTQYFGPGTRLTVL.

This clone was counted between two and nine times. The J gene is TRBJ1-2, the V gene TRBV30; weak D call: TRBD1 (6 bases). V lost 5 bases and J 4 bases, leaving 11 bases between the germline ends. Germline assignment: CDR1 GTSNPN and CDR2 SVGIG (reference sequence). This CDR3 is built from 12 residues. The CDR3 DNA reads as TGTGCCTGGTCGGGGGGCGGCTATGGCTACACCTTC. This encodes CAWSGGGYGYTF.

This clone was observed once. V is TRBV4-2 and J is TRBJ1-3, with D unclear. CDR1 LGHNA and CDR2 YNFKEQ come from the germline V gene. V gave up 0 bases and J gave up 0 bases, with 9 bases separating them. This CDR3 has 16 amino acids. The CDR3 nucleotides are TGTGCCAGCAGCCAAGATCCACGGAGCTCTGGAAACACCATATATTTT. It yields the protein CASSQDPRSSGNTIYF.

The chain uses TRBV5-1 and TRBJ1-4; the match to TRBD1 covers 8 bases. V was pared by 0 bases and J by 7 bases, with 11 bases of the junction left unmatched. The CDR3 runs to 17 residues. Germline values: CDR1 SGHRS, CDR2 YFSETQ. This CDR3 reads CASSLGLQGAEGEKLFF. The CDR3 region has the DNA TGCGCCAGCAGCTTGGGTCTCCAGGGGGCGGAGGGTGAAAAACTGTTTTTT.

The chain is built from TRBV2 and TRBJ1-4; D remains unclear. The CDR3 spans 10 residues. Trimming took off 3 bases at V and 12 bases at J, with 5 bases between the two ends. CDR1 and CDR2 (germline): SNHLY, FYNNEI. The chain's CDR3 is CASSDTELFF. CDR3 coding DNA: TGTGCCAGCAGTGATACGGAACTGTTTTTT.

Written as DNA, the CDR3 is TGTGCCAGCTCATCGGGAAGCTCCTATAATTCACCCCTCCACTTT. Protein: CASSSGSSYNSPLHF. The rearrangement links TRBV18 to TRBJ1-6; D is ambiguous. CDR1 is KGHSH, CDR2 LQKENI, per germline. Trimming took 5 bases from V and 0 from J, leaving 8 bases between them. CDR3 length equals 15 residues.

The V call is TRBV4-1, the J call TRBJ1-2, with unresolved D. V gave up 2 bases and J gave up 5 bases, with 15 bases separating them. Germline CDR1 is MGHRA and CDR2 is YSYEKL. The CDR3 has 15 residues. The CDR3 DNA is TGCGCCAGCAGCCAATATACGCAAAGCGTTTATGGCTACACCTTC. This gives the protein CASSQYTQSVYGYTF.

Here the CDR3 DNA reads TGTGCCAGCTCACCACTGACTAGCGGATTCCAAGAGACCCAGTACTTC. This gives the protein CASSPLTSGFQETQYF. The chain carries TRBV18 and TRBJ2-5; 9 nucleotides line up with TRBD2. This CDR3 is 16 amino acids long. V trimming: 1 base; J trimming: 1 base; junction bases outside the gene matches: 4. CDR1 KGHSH and CDR2 LQKENI come from the germline V gene.

This chain connects TRBV5-1 to TRBJ2-1; unclear D gene. Trimming pared 4 bases from V and 8 bases from J, leaving 7 bases between. Germline values: CDR1 SGHRS, CDR2 YFSETQ. This CDR3 has 11 amino acids. In DNA form, the CDR3 reads TGCGCCAGCAGCCAGATGGATGAGCAGTTCTTC. Translation gives CASSQMDEQFF.

The chain employs TRBV4-2 and TRBJ2-1; D gene ambiguous. The V end was cut by 0 bases, the J end by 0 bases, with 12 bases between. The CDR3 spans 17 residues. CDR1 and CDR2 from the germline V gene are LGHNA and YNFKEQ. The CDR3 nucleotides are TGTGCCAGCAGCCAAGATCCAGGTAGAAGCTCCTACAATGAGCAGTTCTTC. Its protein product is CASSQDPGRSSYNEQFF.

This clone has just a few counts. The chain recombines TRBV30 with TRBJ2-7, with a weak D call TRBD1 (6 bases). This CDR3 spans 15 amino acids. Germline V lookup: CDR1 GTSNPN, CDR2 SVGIG (reference sequence). V was trimmed by 0 bases and J by 2 bases, leaving 14 bases between them. CDR3 region: CAWSVRLGGAYEQYF. Written as DNA, the CDR3 is TGTGCCTGGAGTGTAAGGCTAGGGGGTGCCTACGAGCAGTACTTC. The full variable domain, completed using reference TRBV30 and TRBJ2-7, is SQTIHQWPATLVQPVGSPLSLECTVEGTSNPNLYWYRQAAGRGLQLLFYSVGIGQISSEVPQNLSASRPQDRQFILSSKKLLLSDSGFYLCAWSVRLGGAYEQYFGPGTRLTVT.

CDR3 region: CASSAPPRTEAFF. CDR3 sequence (DNA): TGTGCCAGCAGCGCTCCCCCGAGGACTGAAGCTTTCTTT. This chain links TRBV6-5 with TRBJ1-1; D gene unclear. Per germline, CDR1 MNHEY and CDR2 SVGAGI. This CDR3 is 13 amino acids long. Between the trimmed V and J ends, which lost 6 bases and 5 bases, there was a span of 13 bases.

The rearrangement links TRBV29-1 to TRBJ2-1; TRBD1 matches 7 bases. This CDR3 has 15 amino acids. Germline loops: CDR1 SQVTM, CDR2 ANQGSEA. Germline trimming cut 5 bases from V and 2 bases from J; bases unmatched to any gene: 9. CDR3 sequence (DNA): TGCAGCGTTTCCAGGGGGACGGTCGCCTACAATGAGCAGTTCTTC. Protein sequence: CSVSRGTVAYNEQFF.

This clone showed up just once. V gene TRBV7-9 combines with J gene TRBJ2-7; a possible D gene is TRBD2 (5 bases). The CDR3 consists of 15 residues. Trimming stripped 5 bases from V and 0 bases from J, with 14 bases between. CDR1 and CDR2 from the germline V gene are SEHNR and FQNEAQ (reference sequence). In DNA form, the CDR3 reads TGTGCCAGCAGCCCATCCACCGGACTCTCCTACGAGCAGTACTTC. Its translation is CASSPSTGLSYEQYF.